A single sample gave rise to the 18 T cell receptor beta chains below, sequenced in a study of a mutant IDH1 vaccine in newly diagnosed glioma (dated by TCRdb to the early 2020s). These receptors lack a known antigen. What the time point label conveys for this sample: week 11, during vaccination. Every vaccine dose consisted of 300 ug of a 20-mer mutant IDH1 peptide in Montanide, administered subcutaneously together with topical imiquimod. Library creation used the immunoSEQ multiplex PCR assay. Held by TCRdb, this immuneACCESS table contains in-frame sequences only and omits some clones. Under half of the omission traces to an unresolved V gene where checked; the cause of the rest is unknown. This sample gives about 120,000 clones in total; about nine tenths of them show up just once. Jointly, the top ten make up roughly 0.65% of the sample. The sequences come from PBMCs, collected from a glioma patient whose treatment included an IDH1 peptide vaccine. The origin of the receptors is a woman between 50 and 59 years old with glioma.

V gene TRBV6-5 combines with J gene TRBJ2-5; 9 bases agree with TRBD1. In germline, CDR1 is MNHEY, CDR2 SVGAGI. V was pared by 7 bases and J by 4 bases, with 10 bases of the junction left unmatched. This CDR3 contains 15 residues. In nucleotides, the CDR3 is TGTGCCAGCAACGCCGGGACAGGGTTTCGAGAGACCCAGTACTTC. This codes for CASNAGTGFRETQYF.

The chain carries TRBV11-2 and TRBJ1-2; no firm D call. CDR1 and CDR2 from the germline V gene are SGHAT and FQNNGV. The V end was cut by 5 bases, the J end by 8 bases, with 12 bases between. CDR3 length: 12 residues. CDR3 amino acids: CASSQSLYGYTF. CDR3 DNA: TGTGCCAGCAGCCAAAGTCTCTACGGCTACACCTTC.

This clone was observed a few times. CDR3 coding DNA: TGTGCCAGCAGGCGACGGACGGGGAACACTGAAGCTTTCTTT. The encoded protein is CASRRRTGNTEAFF. The chain recombines TRBV6-4 with TRBJ1-1; D unclear. CDR3 length: 14 residues. V lost 6 bases to trimming and J lost 1 base, with 12 bases between them. CDR1 is MRHNA, CDR2 SNTAGT, per germline.

The chain has TRBV5-1 and TRBJ2-3, with 11 nucleotides matching TRBD2. V lost 4 bases and J lost 2; bases outside the gene matches: 6. From germline, CDR1 is SGHRS and CDR2 YFSETQ. The CDR3 runs to 16 residues. The CDR3 DNA is TGCGCCAGCAGCCCCGGGACTAGCGGTTACACAGATACGCAGTATTTT. Residues: CASSPGTSGYTDTQYF.

The chain is built from TRBV11-1 and TRBJ1-2; 8 nucleotides agree with TRBD1. The germline V gene encodes CDR1 SGHAT and CDR2 FQDESV (reference sequence). CDR3 length: 14 residues. V shed 5 bases, J shed 8 bases, and the junction held 10 bases outside the gene matches. CDR3 nucleotides: TGTGCCAGCAGCCTTACTGACAGGGGCGAAGGCTACACCTTC. Translation gives CASSLTDRGEGYTF.

The rearrangement joins TRBV15 to TRBJ1-1; D is undetermined. The V gene's germline CDR1 is LNHNV and CDR2 YYDKDF (reference sequence). Trimming removed 1 base from V and 0 bases from J, with 9 bases in between. The CDR3 contains 15 residues. CDR3 nucleotides: TGTGCCACCAGCAGAGGCGGGTTGATGAACACTGAAGCTTTCTTT. Translation gives CATSRGGLMNTEAFF.

The chain carries TRBV6-6 and TRBJ1-1, with D maybe TRBD1 (5 bases). The V end was cut by 0 bases, the J end by 3 bases, with 11 bases between. This CDR3 has 15 amino acids. Germline loops: CDR1 MNHNY, CDR2 SVGAGI (reference sequence). The chain's CDR3 is CASSYSEGRDTEAFF. CDR3 in DNA: TGTGCCAGCAGTTACTCGGAGGGGCGGGACACTGAAGCTTTCTTT.

The chain has TRBV29-1 and TRBJ2-1; 9 nucleotides line up with TRBD1. The CDR3 has 13 amino acids. The germline V gene encodes CDR1 SQVTM and CDR2 ANQGSEA. Unmatched junction bases numbered 8, after V lost 7 bases and J lost 7 bases. The chain's CDR3 is CSAPRTGENEQFF. DNA for the CDR3: TGCAGCGCCCCTCGGACAGGGGAAAATGAGCAGTTCTTC.

This clone was counted a single time. The chain uses TRBV2 and TRBJ1-1, with D possibly TRBD1 on 6 matching bases. V was shortened by 5 bases and J by 0 bases, with 19 bases between the two germline ends. The V gene's germline CDR1 is SNHLY and CDR2 FYNNEI. The CDR3 loop spans 17 amino acids. CDR3 sequence (DNA): TGTGCCAGCAGTCACCACCCAGGGGCTACCATGAACACTGAAGCTTTCTTT. Protein product: CASSHHPGATMNTEAFF.

The V call is TRBV6-5, the J call TRBJ2-7; 9 positions match TRBD1. Germline-derived CDR1 and CDR2 are MNHEY and SVGAGI. The CDR3 has 14 residues. The V segment lost 2 bases and the J segment 2 bases; nucleotides outside the gene matches: 1. CDR3 bases: TGTGCCAGCAGTTACGGGACAGGGCCCTACGAGCAGTACTTC. Residues: CASSYGTGPYEQYF.

V is TRBV7-6 and J is TRBJ1-1; D may be TRBD1 (6 bases). V gave up 4 bases and J gave up 1 base, with 19 bases separating them. Per germline, CDR1 SGHVS and CDR2 FNYEAQ. There are 17 residues in the CDR3. The CDR3 DNA follows: TGTGCCAGCAGCTCCATTGGGGCGGGGGGCGCGAACACTGAAGCTTTCTTT. Encoded protein: CASSSIGAGGANTEAFF.

This chain links TRBV5-1 with TRBJ2-7; TRBD2 agrees at 13 bases. Germline lookup yields CDR1 SGHRS and CDR2 YFSETQ. This CDR3 has 15 amino acids. Trimming cost V 4 bases and J 9 bases; bases outside gene matches: 10. This CDR3 reads CASSVAGTSGNGQYF. CDR3 sequence (DNA): TGCGCCAGCAGCGTCGCCGGGACTAGCGGGAACGGGCAGTACTTC.

In its sample, this clone was seen a few times. This chain links TRBV10-3 with TRBJ2-1, with 8 bases matching TRBD2. Germline CDR1 and CDR2: ENHRY and SYGVKD. The CDR3 runs 17 residues. V shed 1 base and J 6 bases; nucleotides not matched to a gene: 11. The CDR3 protein is CAISEFSGGRRPNEQFF. The CDR3 region has the DNA TGTGCCATCAGTGAGTTTAGTGGCGGGAGGAGGCCCAATGAGCAGTTCTTC.

V usage is TRBV11-1 and J usage is TRBJ2-1; 12 bases fit TRBD1. The CDR3 spans 17 residues. Germline values: CDR1 SGHAT, CDR2 FQDESV (reference sequence). The V and J ends lost 4 bases and 9 bases, in that order; junction bases with no gene match: 13. The CDR3 nucleotides read TGTGCCAGCAGCTATAGACATCCGGGACAGGGGGCGAGTGAGCAGTTCTTC. Translation gives CASSYRHPGQGASEQFF.

The chain joins TRBV2 to TRBJ2-7, with TRBD1 identical over 8 bases. The CDR3 runs to 13 residues. Germline V gives CDR1 SNHLY, CDR2 FYNNEI. J lost 5 bases, V lost 2 bases, and 2 bases had no gene match. CDR3: CASSEWDRHEQYF. In DNA, the CDR3 is TGTGCCAGCAGTGAATGGGACAGGCACGAGCAGTACTTC.

The chain recombines TRBV7-9 with TRBJ1-5; 9 nucleotides line up with TRBD1. V was clipped by 3 bases and J by 0 bases; unmatched bases: 12. CDR1 and CDR2 (germline): SEHNR, FQNEAQ (reference sequence). The CDR3 is 19 residues long. The CDR3 bases are TGTGCCAGCAGCTTTTCACCGGGACAGGGACCCCATAGCAATCAGCCCCAGCATTTT. It encodes CASSFSPGQGPHSNQPQHF.

The chain employs TRBV7-9 and TRBJ2-7, with 7 bases identical to TRBD2. The V and J ends lost 5 bases and 0 bases, in that order; junction bases with no gene match: 13. The germline gives CDR1 SEHNR, CDR2 FQNEAQ (reference sequence). There are 17 residues in the CDR3. The DNA for the CDR3 is TGTGCCAGCAGCCCTAGGCCATTAAAGCGGGACTCCTACGAGCAGTACTTC. This sequence encodes CASSPRPLKRDSYEQYF.

The chain couples TRBV5-4 to TRBJ2-5; D is possibly TRBD2 (6 bases). Germline CDR1 reads SGHNT; CDR2 reads YYREEE (reference sequence). V lost 4 bases, J lost 3 bases, and 16 bases lay in between. The CDR3 has 15 amino acids. CDR3 in DNA: TGTGCCAGCAGCCTCCCAGGAGGGCGGGAAGAGACCCAGTACTTC. It is translated as CASSLPGGREETQYF.